Sequencing of this T cell receptor (beta chain) was carried out in a study of T cells in Graves' hyperthyroidism and ophthalmopathy. The CDR3 is made up of 16 amino acids. With 5 bases removed from V and 7 bases from J, the gap between germline ends came to 21 bases. From germline, CDR1 is MDHEN and CDR2 SYDVKM. This clonotype appeared many times. The source material, RNA transcripts, was used to amplify TCR beta CDR3 regions. With the HTBI primer set, the TCR CDR3 went through a first round of RT-PCR. TCRdb independently ran MiXCR on the multiplex PCR reads; one entry per CDR3 protein. The sample shows more than 500,000 distinct CDR3 sequences, 16% of them seen only once.

The sample consisted of blood. The sequence came from a woman in her twenties or thirties with Graves' ophthalmopathy. V is TRBV28 and J is TRBJ2-1; the D gene is possibly TRBD2 (7 bases). CDR3 region: CASSLPAGGQRNEQFF. The CDR3 DNA follows: TGTGCCAGCAGTCTCCCCGCCGGGGGGCAAAGGAATGAGCAGTTCTTC.